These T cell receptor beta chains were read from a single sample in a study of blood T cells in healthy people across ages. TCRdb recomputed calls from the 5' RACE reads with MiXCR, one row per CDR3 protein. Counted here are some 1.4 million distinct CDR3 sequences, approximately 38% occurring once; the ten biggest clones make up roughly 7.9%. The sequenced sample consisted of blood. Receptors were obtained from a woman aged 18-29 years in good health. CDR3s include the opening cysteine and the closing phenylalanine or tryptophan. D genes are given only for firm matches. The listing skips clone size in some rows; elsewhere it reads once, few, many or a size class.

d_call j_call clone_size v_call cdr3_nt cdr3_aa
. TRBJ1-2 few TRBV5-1 TGCGCCAGCAGCTTGGGGGACATGGGGGGCTACACCTTC CASSLGDMGGYTF
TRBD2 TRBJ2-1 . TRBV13 TGTGCCAGCAGCTTAGGACTAGCGGGAGGAGGAAGGGATGAGCAGTTCTTC CASSLGLAGGGRDEQFF
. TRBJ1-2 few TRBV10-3 TGTGCCATCAGTGAGCCAGAAAGAGACAGGCCCACCGGGCGGTATGGCTACACCTTC CAISEPERDRPTGRYGYTF
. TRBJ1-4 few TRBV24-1 TGTGCCACCAGTGACGGTGCAACTAATGAAAAACTGTTTTTT CATSDGATNEKLFF
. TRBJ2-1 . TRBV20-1 TGCAGTGCTAGGTTAGTAAACGGCAATGAGCAGTTCTTC CSARLVNGNEQFF
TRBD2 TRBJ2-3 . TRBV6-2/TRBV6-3 TGTGCCAGCAGTTACCGGCGGGGGGCGGTAGATACGCAGTATTTT CASSYRRGAVDTQYF
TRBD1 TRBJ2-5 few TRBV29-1 TGCAGCGGCCCGGGACAGTGCCACCTACCCCAGCAAGAGACCCAGTACTTC CSGPGQCHLPQQETQYF
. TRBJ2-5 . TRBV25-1 TGTGCCAGCAGTGAGGGACTTACATCGTACCAAGAGACCCAGTACTTC CASSEGLTSYQETQYF
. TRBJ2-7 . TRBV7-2 TGTGCCAGCAGCCAACGCTCAGGGGCCTACGAGCAGTACTTC CASSQRSGAYEQYF
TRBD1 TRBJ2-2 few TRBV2 TGTGCCAGCAGTGAGGCCACAGGGGACATCGGGGAGCTGTTTTTT CASSEATGDIGELFF
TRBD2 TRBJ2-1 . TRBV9 TGTGCCAGCAGCGTAGCTACAGGTAGCGGGGAGTACAATGAGCAGTTCTTC CASSVATGSGEYNEQFF
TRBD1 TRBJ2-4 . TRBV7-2 TGTGTCAGCAGCCCGGACAGGGGAGTATACGGGCAGTACTTC CVSSPDRGVYGQYF
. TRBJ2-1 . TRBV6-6 TGTGCCAGCAGTCCCGATAGGGTGGAGCTGAACAATGAGCAGTTCTTC CASSPDRVELNNEQFF
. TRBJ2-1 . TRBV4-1 TGCGCCAGCAGCCAAGATAACTCAGCTAATGAGCAGTTCTTC CASSQDNSANEQFF
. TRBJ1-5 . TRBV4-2 TGTGCCAGCTGCCAAGATACGCCGGGCGGGACGATCACCCCAAGGGCCCGGGCGCCCCAGCATTTT CASCQDTPGGTITPRARAPQHF
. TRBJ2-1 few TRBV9 TGTGCCAGCAGCGTAGCTCCCGTTCCCTCCGGGAATGAGCAGTTCTTC CASSVAPVPSGNEQFF
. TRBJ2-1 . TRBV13 TGTGCCAGCAGCACCGCGGGAAGGCGAGGAAACAATGAGCAGTTCTTC CASSTAGRRGNNEQFF
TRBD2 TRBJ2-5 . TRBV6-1 TGTGCCAGCAGTGATGGGACTAGCGTTTACAATGAGCAGTACTTC CASSDGTSVYNEQYF
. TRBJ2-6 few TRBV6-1 TGTGCCAGCAGCCCTCGAGGGGGGACCCGTTACTCTGGGGCCAACGTCCTGACTTTC CASSPRGGTRYSGANVLTF
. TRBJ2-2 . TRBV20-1 TGCAGTGCTTCGGGCACCGGGGAGCTGTTTTTT CSASGTGELFF
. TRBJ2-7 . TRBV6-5 TGTGCCAGCGCCGATATCGGATACGAGCAGTACTTC CASADIGYEQYF
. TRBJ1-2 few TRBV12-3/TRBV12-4 TGTGCCAGCAGTCCGGACCGTAATGCAGCCGGCTACACCTTC CASSPDRNAAGYTF
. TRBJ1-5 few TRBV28 TGTGCCATCCCTGGATCGGCGGATAGCAATCAGCCCCAGCATTTT CAIPGSADSNQPQHF
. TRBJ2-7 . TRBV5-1 TGCGCCAGCAGCTTGGGGCTAGCTCAGAACGAGCAGTACTTC CASSLGLAQNEQYF
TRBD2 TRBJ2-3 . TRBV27 TGTGCCTGCAGCTTAGAAGCGGGACTTAAGACAGATACGCAGTATTTT CACSLEAGLKTDTQYF
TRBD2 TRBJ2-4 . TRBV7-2 TGTGCCAGCAGCGCGTGGATAGGTGGGGGGGACATTCAGTACTTC CASSAWIGGGDIQYF
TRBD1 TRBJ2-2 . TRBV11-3 TGTGCCAGCAGCTTATGGGACAGGGGCGTCTCCGGGGAGCTGTTTTTT CASSLWDRGVSGELFF
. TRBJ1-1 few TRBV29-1 TGCAGCGTTGCCGGTAATGGGAACACTGAAGCTTTTTTT CSVAGNGNTEAFF
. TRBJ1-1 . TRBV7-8 TGTGCCAGCAGCTCGTCCCGGGGAGGGAACACTGAAGCTTTCTTT CASSSSRGGNTEAFF
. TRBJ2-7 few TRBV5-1 TGCGCCAGCAGCTTCCCCTCGGGGCTTGACGAGCAGTACTTC CASSFPSGLDEQYF
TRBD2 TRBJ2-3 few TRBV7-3 TGTGCCAGCTCGGCGGGTAGCGGGAGCACAGATACGCAGTATTTT CASSAGSGSTDTQYF
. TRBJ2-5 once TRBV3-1 TGTGCCAGCAGCCAAGACCAGGGCCAAGAGTCCCAGTACTTC CASSQDQGQESQYF
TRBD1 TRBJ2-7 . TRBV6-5 TGTGCCAGCAGTTATTGGGGAGGACAGGGGGCTGATGAGCAGTACTTC CASSYWGGQGADEQYF
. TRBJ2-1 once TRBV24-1 TGTGCCACCAGCCTGATCAATGAGCAGTTCTTC CATSLINEQFF
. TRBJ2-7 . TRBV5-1 TGCGTCAGCAGCCCGCAAGACTATACCGAGCAGTACTTC CVSSPQDYTEQYF
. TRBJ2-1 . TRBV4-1 TGCGCCAGTAGCCAAGCGAGGATAAGCGAGCAGTTCTTC CASSQARISEQFF
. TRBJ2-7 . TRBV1 TGCACCAGCAGCCACCTTGGCGCGACCTTAAATGAGCAGTACTTC CTSSHLGATLNEQYF
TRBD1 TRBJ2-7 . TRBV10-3 TGTGCCATCAGTGAATGGGACAGAGACCACGAGCAGTACTTC CAISEWDRDHEQYF
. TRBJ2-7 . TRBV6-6 TGTGCCAGCAGTTACGGTCTAGCCGATCGGGGGCAGTACTTC CASSYGLADRGQYF
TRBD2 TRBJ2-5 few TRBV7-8 TGTGCCAGCAGCTTAGAAGGGACTAGCGGCCTGGAGACCCAGTACTTC CASSLEGTSGLETQYF
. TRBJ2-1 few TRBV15 TGTGCCACCAGCCAAGAGATGGTCGGGAGTAATGAGCAGTTCTTC CATSQEMVGSNEQFF
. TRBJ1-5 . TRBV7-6 TGTGCCAGCAGCTTAGGGTCCGGGGGCGGAGAGCCCCAGCATTTT CASSLGSGGGEPQHF